A selection of T cell receptor beta chains follows, all from one sample in a study of cytomegalovirus exposure and HLA in healthy donors. This table comes from immunoSEQ multiplex PCR, and its TCRdb copy is limited to in-frame clones, with some not included. The sample shows 100,000 to 150,000 clones, under 90% of them seen only once. Sequencing used PBMCs. Source of these receptors: a middle-aged woman in good health and CMV-seronegative. CDR3s include the opening cysteine and the closing phenylalanine or tryptophan. The D gene is left open where the match is weak. Part of the rows lack a size; the others show once, few, many or a class for expanded clones.

v_call	j_call	d_call	clone_size	cdr3_nt	cdr3_aa
TRBV7-2	TRBJ2-1	TRBD2	NA	TGTGCCAGCAGCCCCAGGGCTAGCGGGAGATCCTACAATGAGCAGTTCTTC	CASSPRASGRSYNEQFF
TRBV28	TRBJ2-1	TRBD1	NA	TGTGCCAGCAATGAACCGGGACAGGGGTTCAATGAGCAGTTCTTC	CASNEPGQGFNEQFF
TRBV19	TRBJ1-1	NA	NA	TGTGCCAGTAGTACCACTCTAATCTGGGGCCCCGAAGCTTTCTTT	CASSTTLIWGPEAFF
TRBV9	TRBJ2-1	TRBD2	NA	TGTGCCAGCAGTCTTAGCGGGGGCTCCTACAATGAGCAGTTCTTC	CASSLSGGSYNEQFF
TRBV28	TRBJ1-2	TRBD1	NA	TGTGCCAGCAGTACCCTGACAGGGGCTGGCTACACCTTC	CASSTLTGAGYTF
TRBV5-1	TRBJ2-2	NA	NA	TGCGCCAGCAGGGAACGCGGAGGGGACACCGGGGAGCTGTTTTTT	CASRERGGDTGELFF
TRBV6-1	TRBJ2-5	NA	few	TGTGCCAGCAGTGAAGCTATGGGGGGATCAGAGACCCAGTACTTC	CASSEAMGGSETQYF
TRBV4-2	TRBJ2-1	NA	few	TGTGCCAGCAGCCCACGGGGGGCGCGGGCGCAGAACAATGAGCAGTTCTTC	CASSPRGARAQNNEQFF
TRBV4-2	TRBJ2-2	NA	NA	TGTGCCAGCAGCCCTCAGGGACACAACACCGGGGAGCTGTTTTTT	CASSPQGHNTGELFF
TRBV5-6	TRBJ2-7	TRBD2	NA	TGTGCCAGCGGGAGCCAGCGGGAGTACTACGAGCAGTACTTC	CASGSQREYYEQYF
TRBV29-1	TRBJ2-5	TRBD2	NA	TGCAGCGTTGAAGGGCTAGCGGGAGGGGAACAAGAGACCCAGTACTTC	CSVEGLAGGEQETQYF
TRBV5-1	TRBJ2-5	NA	NA	TGCGCCAGCAGCCCTAGGACAGCCGAAGGGACCCAGTACTTC	CASSPRTAEGTQYF
TRBV29-1	TRBJ1-1	TRBD1	NA	TGCCGCGTTGAAATCCGTAGGGGGCGAAACACTGAAGCTTTCTTT	CRVEIRRGRNTEAFF
TRBV6-5	TRBJ2-5	TRBD1	NA	TGTGCCAGCAGGACGGACAGGGGAAGAGAGACCCAGTACTTC	CASRTDRGRETQYF
TRBV7-9	TRBJ1-2	NA	NA	TGTGCCAGCAGCTTAGACCCGGGGAATGGCTACACCTTC	CASSLDPGNGYTF
TRBV7-2	TRBJ2-7	TRBD2	NA	TGTGCCAGCAGCTTAGGCCCTAGCGGGGGGGAATACGAGCAGTACTTC	CASSLGPSGGEYEQYF
TRBV4-3	TRBJ2-1	NA	NA	TGCGCCAGCAGCCTAGAAGCGGGTACCTACAATGAGCAGTTCTTC	CASSLEAGTYNEQFF
TRBV4-3	TRBJ2-5	TRBD2	NA	TGCGCCAGCCGCCAAGATCTTTCCCTAGCGGGGGGCGAGACCCAGTACTTC	CASRQDLSLAGGETQYF
TRBV25-1	TRBJ2-1	NA	NA	TGTGCCACCTCGGAACAGGGAACCTACAATGAGCAGTTCTTC	CATSEQGTYNEQFF
TRBV23-1	TRBJ2-7	TRBD1	NA	TGCGCCAGCCCGCGGGACAGGGGGGTTCGGAGCTCCTACGAGCAGTACTTC	CASPRDRGVRSSYEQYF
TRBV4-1	TRBJ2-2	TRBD1	many	TGCGCCAGCAGCCAAGTTTTAAGGGGGCGAAACACCGGGGAGCTGTTTTTT	CASSQVLRGRNTGELFF
TRBV9	TRBJ1-1	NA	NA	TGTGCCAGCAGCCCCCAGGCAGAGAACACTGAAGCTTTCTTT	CASSPQAENTEAFF
TRBV2	TRBJ2-1	NA	NA	TGTGCCAGCAGGGACTCGGAGGCGGCGGCCCAGTTCTTC	CASRDSEAAAQFF
TRBV4-2	TRBJ1-3	NA	NA	TGTGCCAGCAGCCAAGGCAGGGCTTCTGGAAACACCATATATTTT	CASSQGRASGNTIYF
TRBV7-9	TRBJ2-3	TRBD2	NA	TGTGCCAGCAGCTTAGGGACTAGCGGGGGGCGTGCAGATACGCAGTATTTT	CASSLGTSGGRADTQYF
TRBV29-1	TRBJ1-2	NA	NA	TGCAGCGTTGGACAGTCCGGAGGGTATGGCTACACCTTC	CSVGQSGGYGYTF
TRBV4-3	TRBJ2-1	NA	NA	TGCGCCAGCAGCACGGGCCAGGGACTCGATGAGCAGTTCTTC	CASSTGQGLDEQFF
TRBV5-1	TRBJ2-5	NA	NA	TGCGCCAGCAGCCCGGCGACGGGGCAAGAGACCCAGTACTTC	CASSPATGQETQYF
TRBV6-5	TRBJ2-5	NA	NA	TGTGCCAGCAGTTACCTTGCAGGAGGGCAAGAGACCCAGTACTTC	CASSYLAGGQETQYF
TRBV25-1	TRBJ1-5	NA	NA	TGTGCCAGCAGTGGAGCCCAGCCCCAGCATTTT	CASSGAQPQHF
TRBV2	TRBJ2-7	NA	NA	TGTGCCAGCAGCTTAGGGGCGGGGCAGCCCGACGAGCAGTACTTC	CASSLGAGQPDEQYF
TRBV27	TRBJ1-2	NA	NA	TGTGCCACTCAATCGCAGGGGCAGGGTGGCTACACCTTC	CATQSQGQGGYTF
TRBV6-6	TRBJ1-2	TRBD1	NA	TGTGCCAGCAGTTCGGACAGGTTTGGCTACACCTTC	CASSSDRFGYTF
TRBV23-1	TRBJ2-7	TRBD2	NA	TGCGCCAGCAGTGGAAGGACTAGGGCTGAGTACGAGCAGTACTTC	CASSGRTRAEYEQYF
TRBV7-9	TRBJ1-3	NA	NA	TGTGCCAGCAGCCAGCGGGAGGAAATGTCTGGAAACACCATATATTTT	CASSQREEMSGNTIYF
TRBV14	TRBJ1-2	TRBD1	NA	TGTGCCAGCAGCCAAGTCCCTCCGGGACAGGATAGCGGTGGCTACACCTTC	CASSQVPPGQDSGGYTF
TRBV4-1	TRBJ1-1	NA	few	TGCGCCAGCAGCCGAGACTCTGGCGCAGGGAACACTGAAGCTTTCTTT	CASSRDSGAGNTEAFF
TRBV9	TRBJ2-6	NA	few	TGTGCCAGCAGCGTAGGTAACAGCGGGTTAACTGGGGCCAACGTCCTGACTTTC	CASSVGNSGLTGANVLTF
TRBV27	TRBJ1-5	NA	NA	TGTGCCAGCAGTTTCTCACAGGATAATCAGCCCCAGCATTTT	CASSFSQDNQPQHF
TRBV4-1	TRBJ2-5	NA	NA	TGCGCCAGCAGCCAAGTCTCGCGTTCACAAGAGACCCAGTACTTC	CASSQVSRSQETQYF
TRBV7-2	TRBJ2-7	TRBD1	NA	TGTGCCAGCAGCAAAACAGGGGGCATAGGGTACGAGCAGTACTTC	CASSKTGGIGYEQYF
TRBV4-3	TRBJ1-1	NA	NA	TGCGCCAGCAGCCCCACAGGTTATCCCACTGAAGCTTTCTTT	CASSPTGYPTEAFF
TRBV27	TRBJ2-7	TRBD2	few	TGTGCCAGCGCACTAGCGGGAGGGCCATACGAGCAGTACTTC	CASALAGGPYEQYF
TRBV7-7	TRBJ2-7	NA	NA	TGTGCTAGCAGCCCAGAGAATACAGGTAAGCACGAGCAGTACTTC	CASSPENTGKHEQYF
TRBV28	TRBJ1-6	NA	NA	TGTGCCAGCAGTTTCGAGGGGGTCTCCTATAATTCACCCCTCCACTTT	CASSFEGVSYNSPLHF
TRBV9	TRBJ1-3	NA	NA	TGTGCCAGCAGCGCGTCGACACTCTCTGGAAACACCATATATTTT	CASSASTLSGNTIYF
TRBV19	TRBJ2-1	TRBD2	medium-sized	TGTGCCAGTAGTGCCCACCACAAGGGACTAGCGGGGAGCGAAGAGCAGTTCTTC	CASSAHHKGLAGSEEQFF
TRBV19	TRBJ1-1	NA	NA	TGTGCCAGTAGTATGGGGAGGGGATGGATTGAAGCTTTCTTT	CASSMGRGWIEAFF
TRBV7-3	TRBJ2-2	TRBD2	NA	TGTGCCAGCAGCTTAAGAGCGGGGGGCGACACCGGGGAGCTGTTTTTT	CASSLRAGGDTGELFF
TRBV6-1	TRBJ2-7	TRBD1	NA	TGTGCCAGCAGTGAGTTCCCCGGGACAGGGCCCTACGAGCAGTACTTC	CASSEFPGTGPYEQYF
TRBV20-1	TRBJ1-1	NA	few	TGCAGTGCTAGACCTAGCACTGAAGCTTTCTTT	CSARPSTEAFF
TRBV4-1	TRBJ2-6	NA	once	TGCGCCAGCAGCCAAGGTTACGGTAGTGGGGCCAACGTCCTGACTTTC	CASSQGYGSGANVLTF
TRBV5-6	TRBJ1-4	TRBD1	NA	TGTGCCAGCAGCCCCTGGGCAGGGGGCTTTTCCAGGGGACTGTTTTTT	CASSPWAGGFSRGLFF
TRBV4-1	TRBJ1-3	NA	once	TGCGCCAGCAGCCAAGACTCCCTAGGTTCCGGAAACACCATATATTTT	CASSQDSLGSGNTIYF
TRBV9	TRBJ1-2	NA	NA	TGTGCCAGCAGCGTACAGGCGGGAGGCTATGGCTACACCTTC	CASSVQAGGYGYTF
TRBV6-5	TRBJ1-2	TRBD1	few	TGTGCCAGCAGCTTACAGGACAGGGGCTATGGCTACACCTTC	CASSLQDRGYGYTF
TRBV5-6	TRBJ2-7	NA	NA	TGTGCCAGCAGCGAGCTTCGCTACGAGCAGTACTTC	CASSELRYEQYF